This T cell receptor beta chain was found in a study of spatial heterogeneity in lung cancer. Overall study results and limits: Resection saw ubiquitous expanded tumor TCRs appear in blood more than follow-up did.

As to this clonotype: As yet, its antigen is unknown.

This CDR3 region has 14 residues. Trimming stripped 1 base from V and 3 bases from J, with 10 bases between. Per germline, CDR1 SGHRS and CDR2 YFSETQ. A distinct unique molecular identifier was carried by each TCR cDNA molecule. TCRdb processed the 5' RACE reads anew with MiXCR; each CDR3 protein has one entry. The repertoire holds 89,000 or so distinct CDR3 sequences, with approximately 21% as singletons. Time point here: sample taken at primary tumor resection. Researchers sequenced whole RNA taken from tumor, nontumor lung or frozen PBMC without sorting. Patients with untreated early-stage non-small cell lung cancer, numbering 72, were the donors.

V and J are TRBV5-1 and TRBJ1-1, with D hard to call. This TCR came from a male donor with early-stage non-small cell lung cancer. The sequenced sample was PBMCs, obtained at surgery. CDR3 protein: CASSLSTPHTEAFF. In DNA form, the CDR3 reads TGCGCCAGCAGCTTGTCGACGCCCCACACTGAAGCTTTCTTT.